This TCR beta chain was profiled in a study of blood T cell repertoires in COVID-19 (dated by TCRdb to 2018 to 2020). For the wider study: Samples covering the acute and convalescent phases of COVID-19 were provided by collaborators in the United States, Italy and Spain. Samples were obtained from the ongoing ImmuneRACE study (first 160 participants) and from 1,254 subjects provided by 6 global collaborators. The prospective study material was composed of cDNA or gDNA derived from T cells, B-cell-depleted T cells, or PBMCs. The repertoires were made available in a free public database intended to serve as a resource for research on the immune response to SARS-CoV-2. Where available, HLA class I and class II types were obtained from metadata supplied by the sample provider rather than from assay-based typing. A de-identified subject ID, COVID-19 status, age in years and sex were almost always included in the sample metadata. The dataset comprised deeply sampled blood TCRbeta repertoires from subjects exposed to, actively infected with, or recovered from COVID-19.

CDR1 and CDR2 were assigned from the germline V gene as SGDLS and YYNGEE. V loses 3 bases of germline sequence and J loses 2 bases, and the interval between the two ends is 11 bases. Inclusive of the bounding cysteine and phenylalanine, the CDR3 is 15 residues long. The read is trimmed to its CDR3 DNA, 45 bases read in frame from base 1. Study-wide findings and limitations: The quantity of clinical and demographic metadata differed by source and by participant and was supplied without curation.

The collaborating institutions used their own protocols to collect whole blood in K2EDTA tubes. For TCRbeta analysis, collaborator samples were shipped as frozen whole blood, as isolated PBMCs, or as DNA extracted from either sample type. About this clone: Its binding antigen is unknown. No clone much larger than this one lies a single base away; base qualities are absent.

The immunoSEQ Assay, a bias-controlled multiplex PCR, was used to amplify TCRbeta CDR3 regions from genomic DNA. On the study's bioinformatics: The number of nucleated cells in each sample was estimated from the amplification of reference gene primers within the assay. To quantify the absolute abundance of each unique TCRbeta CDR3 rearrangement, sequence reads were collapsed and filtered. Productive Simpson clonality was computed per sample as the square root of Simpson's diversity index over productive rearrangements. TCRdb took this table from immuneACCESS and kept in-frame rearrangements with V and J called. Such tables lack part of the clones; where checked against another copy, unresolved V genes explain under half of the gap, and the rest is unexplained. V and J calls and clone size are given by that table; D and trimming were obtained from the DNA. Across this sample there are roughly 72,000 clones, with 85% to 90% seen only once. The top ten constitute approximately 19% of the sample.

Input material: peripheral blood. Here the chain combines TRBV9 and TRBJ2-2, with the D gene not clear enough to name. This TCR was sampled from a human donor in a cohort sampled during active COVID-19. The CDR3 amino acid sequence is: CASSDPGLNTGELFF. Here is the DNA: TGTGCCAGCAGCGACCCAGGCCTCAACACCGGGGAGCTGTTTTTT.